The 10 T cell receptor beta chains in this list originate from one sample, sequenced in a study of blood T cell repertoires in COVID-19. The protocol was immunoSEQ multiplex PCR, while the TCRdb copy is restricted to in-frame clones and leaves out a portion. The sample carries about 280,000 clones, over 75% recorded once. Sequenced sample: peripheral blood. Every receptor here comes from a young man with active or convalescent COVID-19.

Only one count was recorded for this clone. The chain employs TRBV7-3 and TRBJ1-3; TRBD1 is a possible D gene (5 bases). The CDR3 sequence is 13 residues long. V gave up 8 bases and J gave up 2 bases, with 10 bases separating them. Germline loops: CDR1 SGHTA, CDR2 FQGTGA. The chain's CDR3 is CASRGEAGNTIYF. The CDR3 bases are TGTGCCAGCCGGGGGGAAGCTGGAAACACCATATATTTT.

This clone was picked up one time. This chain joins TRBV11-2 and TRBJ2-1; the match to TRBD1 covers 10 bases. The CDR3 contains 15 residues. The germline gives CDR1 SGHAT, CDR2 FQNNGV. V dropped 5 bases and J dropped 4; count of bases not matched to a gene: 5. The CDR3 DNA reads TGTGCCAGCAGCGGTCGGGACAGGGGATACAATGAGCAGTTCTTC. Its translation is CASSGRDRGYNEQFF.

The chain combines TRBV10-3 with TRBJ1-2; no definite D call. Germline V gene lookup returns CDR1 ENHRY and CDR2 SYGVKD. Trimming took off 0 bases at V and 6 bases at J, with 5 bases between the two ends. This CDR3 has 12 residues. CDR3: CAISESADGYTF. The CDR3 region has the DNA TGTGCCATCAGTGAGTCGGCAGATGGCTACACCTTC.

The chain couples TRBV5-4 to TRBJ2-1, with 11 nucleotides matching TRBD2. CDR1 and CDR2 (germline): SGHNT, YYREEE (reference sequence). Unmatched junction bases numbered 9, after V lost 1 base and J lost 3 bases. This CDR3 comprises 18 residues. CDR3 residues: CASSLSVTSGGYYNEQFF. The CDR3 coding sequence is TGTGCCAGCAGCTTGAGCGTCACTAGCGGGGGATACTACAATGAGCAGTTCTTC.

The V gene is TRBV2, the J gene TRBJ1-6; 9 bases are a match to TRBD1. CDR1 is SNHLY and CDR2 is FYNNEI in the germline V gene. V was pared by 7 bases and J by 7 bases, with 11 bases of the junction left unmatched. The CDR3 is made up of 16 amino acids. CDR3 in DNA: TGTGCCAGCACAATAAAATCCGGGACAGGGAATTCACCCCTCCACTTT. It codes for CASTIKSGTGNSPLHF.

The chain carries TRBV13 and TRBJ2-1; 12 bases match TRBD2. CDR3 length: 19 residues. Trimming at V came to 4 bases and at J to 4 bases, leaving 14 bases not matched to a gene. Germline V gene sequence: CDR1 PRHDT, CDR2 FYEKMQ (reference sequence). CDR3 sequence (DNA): TGTGCCAGCAGCTCCCCGGAAACCACACTAGCGGGGGGTTACAATGAGCAGTTCTTC. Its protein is CASSSPETTLAGGYNEQFF. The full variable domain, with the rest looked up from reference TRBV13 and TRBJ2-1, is AAGVIQSPRHLIKEKRETATLKCYPIPRHDTVYWYQQGPGQDPQFLISFYEKMQSDKGSIPDRFSAQQFSDYHSELNMSSLELGDSALYFCASSSPETTLAGGYNEQFFGPGTRLTVL.

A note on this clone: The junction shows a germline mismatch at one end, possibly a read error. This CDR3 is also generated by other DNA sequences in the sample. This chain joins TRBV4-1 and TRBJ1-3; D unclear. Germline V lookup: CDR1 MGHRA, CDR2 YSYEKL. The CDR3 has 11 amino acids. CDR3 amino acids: CASSYGDTIYF. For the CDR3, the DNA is TGCGCCAGCAGCTATGGAGACACCATATATTTT.

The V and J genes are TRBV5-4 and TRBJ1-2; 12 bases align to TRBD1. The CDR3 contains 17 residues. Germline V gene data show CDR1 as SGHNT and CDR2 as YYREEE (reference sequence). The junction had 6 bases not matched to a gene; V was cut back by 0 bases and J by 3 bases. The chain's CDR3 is CASSLAGTGGGYYGYTF. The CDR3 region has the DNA TGTGCCAGCAGCTTGGCCGGGACAGGGGGCGGCTACTATGGCTACACCTTC.

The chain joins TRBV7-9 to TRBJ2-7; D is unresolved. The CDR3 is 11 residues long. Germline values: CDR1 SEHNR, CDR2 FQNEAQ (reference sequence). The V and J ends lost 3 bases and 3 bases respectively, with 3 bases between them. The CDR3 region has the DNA TGTGCCAGCAGCTTGTACTACGAGCAGTACTTC. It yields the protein CASSLYYEQYF.

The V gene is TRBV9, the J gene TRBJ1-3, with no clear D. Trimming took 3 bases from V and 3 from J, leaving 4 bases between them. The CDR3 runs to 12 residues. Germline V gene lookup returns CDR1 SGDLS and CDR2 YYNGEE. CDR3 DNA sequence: TGTGCCAGCAGCGACAGTGGAAACACCATATATTTT. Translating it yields CASSDSGNTIYF.